A single sample is the source of the 21 T cell receptor beta chains below, sequenced in a study of blood T cell repertoires in COVID-19. TCRdb's table, derived via immunoSEQ multiplex PCR, lists solely in-frame clones and lacks some. The top ten hold 4% to 5% of the sample, which has around 340,000 clones, 86% seen once. Sequencing was done on a sample of PBMCs or T cells enriched from blood (not recorded which). All receptors derive from a woman aged 40-49 years with acute COVID-19.

The J gene is TRBJ1-5, the V gene TRBV6-2 or TRBV6-3, with 8 bases aligning to TRBD1. CDR1 and CDR2 (germline): MNHEY, SVGEGT. This CDR3 spans 14 amino acids. V lost 10 bases to trimming and J lost 7 bases; unmatched junction nucleotides: 12. The CDR3 coding sequence is TGTGCCACCAGCAGGGGGCCGAACGGGCAGCCCCAGCATTTT. Its translation is CATSRGPNGQPQHF.

This sequence joins TRBV19 and TRBJ2-1; the match to TRBD2 covers 9 bases. CDR3 length equals 13 residues. CDR1 is LNHDA, CDR2 SQIVND, per germline (reference sequence). V dropped 6 bases and J dropped 8; count of bases not matched to a gene: 5. Written as DNA, the CDR3 is TGTGCCAGTAGACCAGCGGGAGGAGATGAGCAGTTCTTC. This translates into CASRPAGGDEQFF.

The chain carries TRBV7-9 and TRBJ2-7, with D possibly TRBD2 on 5 matching bases. The CDR3 is 14 residues long. With 1 base removed from V and 7 bases from J, the gap between germline ends came to 14 bases. CDR1 and CDR2 (germline): SEHNR, FQNEAQ (reference sequence). Here the CDR3 DNA reads TGTGCCAGCAGCTTAGACTCCAGGTCGGGGGAGCAGTACTTC. The encoded protein is CASSLDSRSGEQYF.

The rearrangement uses TRBV12-3 or TRBV12-4 and TRBJ2-3; TRBD1 matches 10 bases. This CDR3 region has 13 residues. Trimming at V came to 5 bases and at J to 10 bases, leaving 6 bases not matched to a gene. CDR3 protein: CASSTRDRGSQYF. CDR3 nucleotide sequence: TGTGCCAGCAGTACCCGGGACAGGGGTTCGCAGTATTTT.

CDR3 bases: TGTGCCAGCTCACCCGGACAAGCCGTGCGTGGCTACACCTTC. Translated, it gives CASSPGQAVRGYTF. The chain couples TRBV18 to TRBJ1-2; perhaps TRBD1 as D (5 bases). CDR3 length equals 14 residues. V was cut by 3 bases and J by 7 bases, with 15 bases left in between. Germline V gene lookup returns CDR1 KGHSH and CDR2 LQKENI.

The chain couples TRBV9 to TRBJ2-5; D perhaps matches TRBD2 (6 bases). Germline V gene data show CDR1 as SGDLS and CDR2 as YYNGEE. V gave up 0 bases and J gave up 4 bases, with 16 bases separating them. CDR3 length equals 16 residues. The CDR3 nucleotides are TGTGCCAGCAGCGTAGCCGGGGGTATCGGCGGAGAGACCCAGTACTTC. Its translation is CASSVAGGIGGETQYF.

V and J are TRBV6-5 and TRBJ1-6, with D maybe TRBD1 (5 bases). CDR3 length equals 14 residues. The germline CDR1 and CDR2 sequences are MNHEY and SVGAGI. Trimming shortened V by 5 bases and J by 9 bases, and 14 bases separated the two germline ends. CDR3 in amino acids: CASSKGWRGSPLHF. The CDR3 DNA reads as TGTGCCAGCAGTAAGGGGTGGCGCGGTTCACCCCTCCACTTT.

As regards this clone: The sample contains more than one DNA sequence encoding this CDR3. The chain uses TRBV18 and TRBJ2-5; 10 positions match TRBD1. Unmatched junction bases numbered 5, after V lost 6 bases and J lost 4 bases. There are 14 residues in the CDR3. Germline values: CDR1 KGHSH, CDR2 LQKENI. CDR3 DNA sequence: TGTGCCAGCTCCCCGGGACAGGGGCCAGAGACCCAGTACTTC. This gives the protein CASSPGQGPETQYF.

In nucleotides, the CDR3 is TGTGCCAGTAGAGCCCCTAGCGGGGGGATCTCCTACAATGAGCAGTTCTTC. This encodes CASRAPSGGISYNEQFF. The J gene is TRBJ2-1, the V gene TRBV19; TRBD2 aligns across 11 bases. The CDR3 is made up of 17 amino acids. Germline V CDR1 and CDR2: LNHDA, SQIVND (reference sequence). Trimming at V came to 6 bases and at J to 0 bases, leaving 7 bases not matched to a gene. Drawing the rest from reference TRBV19 and TRBJ2-1, the complete variable domain is DGGITQSPKYLFRKEGQNVTLSCEQNLNHDAMYWYRQDPGQGLRLIYYSQIVNDFQKGDIAEGYSVSREKKESFPLTVTSAQKNPTAFYLCASRAPSGGISYNEQFFGPGTRLTVL.

This sequence joins TRBV5-4 and TRBJ1-2; weak D call: TRBD1 (6 bases). Per the germline V gene, CDR1 is SGHNT and CDR2 is YYREEE (reference sequence). V was clipped by 0 bases and J by 6 bases, with 9 bases between them. The CDR3 consists of 13 residues. In nucleotides, the CDR3 is TGTGCCAGCAGCTTGGCAGGGGTAGATGGCTACACCTTC. It codes for CASSLAGVDGYTF.

The V gene is TRBV2, the J gene TRBJ2-7; tentative D call: TRBD2 (7 bases). With 10 bases removed from V and 3 bases from J, the gap between germline ends came to 22 bases. Germline CDR1 reads SNHLY; CDR2 reads FYNNEI. The CDR3 contains 15 residues. The CDR3 loop is CAITRGGEVYYEQYF. In nucleotides, the CDR3 is TGTGCCATCACTCGAGGGGGGGAGGTCTACTACGAGCAGTACTTC. Together with reference TRBV2 and TRBJ2-7, the CDR3 gives the full variable domain: EPEVTQTPSHQVTQMGQEVILRCVPISNHLYFYWYRQILGQKVEFLVSFYNNEISEKSEIFDDQFSVERPDGSNFTLKIRSTKLEDSAMYFCAITRGGEVYYEQYFGPGTRLTVT.

This sequence joins TRBV4-1 and TRBJ1-2; 7 bases are shared with TRBD1. The CDR3 extends over 16 amino acids. Germline V CDR1 and CDR2: MGHRA, YSYEKL. V trimming: 0 bases; J trimming: 1 base; junction bases outside the gene matches: 5. CDR3: CASSQEWGQNNYGYTF. The CDR3 coding sequence is TGCGCCAGCAGCCAAGAATGGGGACAGAATAACTATGGCTACACCTTC.

The V gene is TRBV5-4, the J gene TRBJ1-1, with TRBD1 matching over 10 bases. There are 13 residues in the CDR3. Looked up from germline, CDR1 is SGHNT and CDR2 is YYREEE (reference sequence). V was clipped by 6 bases and J by 7 bases; unmatched bases: 6. CDR3 bases: TGTGCCAGCACCTCGGGACAGGGGCTTGAAGCTTTCTTT. It translates to CASTSGQGLEAFF.

The chain recombines TRBV16 with TRBJ1-2; TRBD1 agrees at 8 bases. J was trimmed by 5 bases and V by 2 bases; bases with no gene match: 16. The germline CDR1 and CDR2 sequences are KGHSY and FQNENV. The CDR3 consists of 18 residues. CDR3 coding DNA: TGTGCCAGCAGCCAAGGGGCTCGAGCGACAGGGGAGAGGTATGGCTACACCTTC. It is translated as CASSQGARATGERYGYTF.

V and J are TRBV6-5 and TRBJ1-2; tentative D call: TRBD1 (6 bases). Per the germline V gene, CDR1 is MNHEY and CDR2 is SVGAGI. CDR3 size: 14 residues. Deletions cut 5 bases from V and 3 bases from J, with 13 bases between. The CDR3 bases are TGTGCCAGCAGTCAACAGGGATTAGACTATGGCTACACCTTC. Its protein product is CASSQQGLDYGYTF.

V usage is TRBV9 and J usage is TRBJ2-1, with 7 bases aligning to TRBD1. Germline assignment: CDR1 SGDLS and CDR2 YYNGEE. CDR3 length equals 15 residues. The V segment lost 3 bases and the J segment 8 bases; nucleotides outside the gene matches: 11. DNA for the CDR3: TGTGCCAGCAGCGGGGATCACGACAGGGCCCATGAGCAGTTCTTC. As protein: CASSGDHDRAHEQFF.

The chain recombines TRBV3-1 (or the pseudogene TRBV3-2) with TRBJ2-7; D may be TRBD2 (6 bases). This CDR3 spans 13 amino acids. Trimming removed 1 base from V and 6 bases from J, with 10 bases in between. CDR1 LGHDT and CDR2 YNNKEL come from the germline V gene (reference sequence). CDR3: CASSQVGGIEQYF. The CDR3 DNA reads TGTGCCAGCAGCCAAGTAGGCGGGATCGAGCAGTACTTC.

The chain joins TRBV6-4 to TRBJ2-1; TRBD2 aligns across 8 bases. After removal of 3 bases from V and 8 bases from J, the junction contained 9 bases not matched to a gene. This CDR3 is built from 15 residues. The germline gives CDR1 MRHNA, CDR2 SNTAGT. The CDR3 DNA sequence: TGTGCCAGCAGTGAGGCGTTAGCGGGGAGGCATGAGCAGTTCTTC. Amino acids: CASSEALAGRHEQFF.

The J gene is TRBJ2-3, the V gene TRBV5-8; the D is unclear. Germline lookup yields CDR1 SGHTS and CDR2 YDEGEE. V was pared by 1 base and J by 1 base, with 4 bases between. This CDR3 contains 13 residues. The CDR3 protein is CASSLPGTDTQYF. CDR3 nucleotide sequence: TGTGCCAGCAGCTTGCCCGGCACAGATACGCAGTATTTT. Together with reference TRBV5-8 and TRBJ2-3, the CDR3 gives the full variable domain: EAGVTQSPTHLIKTRGQQATLRCSPISGHTSVYWYQQALGLGLQFLLWYDEGEERNRGNFPPRFSGRQFPNYSSELNVNALELEDSALYLCASSLPGTDTQYFGPGTRLTVL.

CDR3 bases: TGTGCCAGCAGCCGCGGACTAGCGAGGGCCTACGAGCAGTACTTC. It translates to CASSRGLARAYEQYF. This rearrangement joins TRBV6-2 or TRBV6-3 to TRBJ2-7; 9 bases are a match to TRBD2. With 6 bases clipped from V and 2 bases from J, the junction kept 8 bases outside the gene matches. The CDR3 is made up of 15 amino acids. Germline V CDR1 and CDR2: MNHEY, SVGEGT.

This sequence joins TRBV3-1 (or the pseudogene TRBV3-2) and TRBJ2-5; 13 nucleotides agree with TRBD2. The CDR3 totals 13 residues. Germline assignment: CDR1 LGHDT and CDR2 YNNKEL (reference sequence). V trimming: 3 bases; J trimming: 9 bases; junction bases outside the gene matches: 1. DNA for the CDR3: TGTGCCAGCAGCCAGACTAGCGGGGGGCCCCAGTACTTC. Encoded protein: CASSQTSGGPQYF.